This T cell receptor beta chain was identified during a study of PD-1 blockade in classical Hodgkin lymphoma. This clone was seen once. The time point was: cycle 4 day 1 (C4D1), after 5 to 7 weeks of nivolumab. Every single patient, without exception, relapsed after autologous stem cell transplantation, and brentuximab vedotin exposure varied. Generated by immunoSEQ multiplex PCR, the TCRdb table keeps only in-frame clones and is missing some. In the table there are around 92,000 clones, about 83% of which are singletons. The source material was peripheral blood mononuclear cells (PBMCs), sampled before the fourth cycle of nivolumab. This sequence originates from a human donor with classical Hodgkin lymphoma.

The CDR3 spells CAISEQQEDYGYTF. CDR3 in DNA: TGTGCCATCAGTGAACAACAGGAGGACTATGGCTACACCTTC. The chain joins TRBV10-3 to TRBJ1-2; TRBD1 is a possible D gene (5 bases). This CDR3 is built from 14 residues. In germline, CDR1 is ENHRY, CDR2 SYGVKD. The germline V and J ends were trimmed by 3 bases and 3 bases, with 11 bases remaining between them.